This TCR beta chain was sequenced for a study of blood T cells in healthy people across ages. Trimming cost V 0 bases and J 7 bases, with 21 bases left between them. This CDR3 has 16 residues. Germline CDR1 is DFQATT and CDR2 is SNEGSKA (reference sequence). It was with a sample-barcoded 5' primer and a J-beta primer mix that a second PCR of roughly 6 to 11 cycles was run. Every cDNA was tagged by a template-switch adaptor with 12 random nucleotides. TCRdb used MiXCR to reprocess the 5' RACE reads, holding one entry per CDR3 protein. The sample shows hundreds of thousands of distinct CDR3 sequences, 56% of them seen only once.

This TCR was sampled from a man aged 35-49 years in good health. The chain carries TRBV20-1 and TRBJ1-2, with TRBD1 as a possible D gene (5 bases). The specimen sequenced was blood. The CDR3 reads CSARDLLAGEILGYTF. CDR3 bases: TGCAGTGCTAGAGACCTTCTAGCGGGGGAGATCCTTGGCTACACCTTC.